The source of this T cell receptor (beta chain) is a study of human T cells and chemical hapten exposure. Regarding the study as a whole: TCRs exceeding a frequency of 1 in 1000 stayed unchanged under DPC sensitization.

A word on this clonotype: Its antigen is undetermined. A much larger clonotype is one base distant, so this may be a read error.

In germline, CDR1 is LGHDT, CDR2 YNNKEL (reference sequence). The germline V and J ends were trimmed by 0 bases and 0 bases, with 12 bases remaining between them. The CDR3 is made up of 16 amino acids. It was the library that attached unique molecular identifiers to individual cDNA molecules. Each CDR3 protein gets one entry after TCRdb re-called the RACE reads with MiXCR. This table has 130,000 or so distinct CDR3 sequences, roughly 9% appearing once. This sample's time point: healthy volunteer bleed at 2 weeks. Total RNA came from unfractionated whole blood. Sequencing was carried out using whole blood. The sequence was collected from a male donor in good health. Some clones in this sample may be carry-over from other donors' samples. The chain couples TRBV3-1 to TRBJ2-7, with D perhaps matching TRBD2 (6 bases). This CDR3 is CASSQDGWEASYEQYF. The CDR3 DNA is TGTGCCAGCAGCCAAGATGGGTGGGAGGCCTCCTACGAGCAGTACTTC.